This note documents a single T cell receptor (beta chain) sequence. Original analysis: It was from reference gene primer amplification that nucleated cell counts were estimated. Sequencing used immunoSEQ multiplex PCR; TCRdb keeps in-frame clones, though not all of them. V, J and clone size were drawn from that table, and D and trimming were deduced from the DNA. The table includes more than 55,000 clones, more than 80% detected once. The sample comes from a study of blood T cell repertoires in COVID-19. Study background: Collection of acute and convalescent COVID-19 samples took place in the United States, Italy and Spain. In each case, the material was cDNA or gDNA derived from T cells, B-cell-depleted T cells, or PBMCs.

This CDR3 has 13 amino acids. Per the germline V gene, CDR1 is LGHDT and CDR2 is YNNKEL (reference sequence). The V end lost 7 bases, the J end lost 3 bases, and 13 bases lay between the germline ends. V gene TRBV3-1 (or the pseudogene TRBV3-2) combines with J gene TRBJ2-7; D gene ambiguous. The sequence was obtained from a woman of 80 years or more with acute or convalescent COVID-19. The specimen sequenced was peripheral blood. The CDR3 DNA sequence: TGTGCCAGCATGCGGCAGACCGACTACGAGCAGTACTTC. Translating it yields CASMRQTDYEQYF.